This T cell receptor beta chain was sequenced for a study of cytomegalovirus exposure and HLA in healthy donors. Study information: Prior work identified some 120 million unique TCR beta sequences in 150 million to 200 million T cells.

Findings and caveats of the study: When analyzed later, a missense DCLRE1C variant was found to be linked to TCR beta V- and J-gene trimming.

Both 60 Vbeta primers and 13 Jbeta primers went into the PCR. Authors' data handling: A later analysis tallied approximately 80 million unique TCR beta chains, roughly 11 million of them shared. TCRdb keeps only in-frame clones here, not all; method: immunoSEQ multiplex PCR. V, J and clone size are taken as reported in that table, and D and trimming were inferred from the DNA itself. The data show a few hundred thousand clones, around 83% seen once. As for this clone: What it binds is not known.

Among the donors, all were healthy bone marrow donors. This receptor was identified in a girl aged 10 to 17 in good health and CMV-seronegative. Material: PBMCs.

CDR3 DNA: TGTGCCAGTAGTAAACCGGGACTAGCGTCAAATGAGCAGTTCTTC. This encodes CASSKPGLASNEQFF. The rearrangement links TRBV19 to TRBJ2-1; 10 bases are a match to TRBD2. The germline CDR1 and CDR2 sequences are LNHDA and SQIVND (reference sequence). The CDR3 contains 15 residues. The V segment lost 4 bases and the J segment 7 bases; nucleotides outside the gene matches: 7. The entire variable domain, with the rest obtained from reference TRBV19 and TRBJ2-1, is as follows: DGGITQSPKYLFRKEGQNVTLSCEQNLNHDAMYWYRQDPGQGLRLIYYSQIVNDFQKGDIAEGYSVSREKKESFPLTVTSAQKNPTAFYLCASSKPGLASNEQFFGPGTRLTVL.